A single TCR beta chain is shown here with its context. Antigen specificity is unknown. The sample originates from a study of radiotherapy plus CTLA-4 blockade in lung cancer. Whole-study context: Patients showed objective responses in 18% of cases, and disease control was achieved by under 40%. The study, taken as a whole, reports: Peripheral blood showed expansion of tumor-derived TCR clones after radiotherapy and ipilimumab.

Profiling relied on immunoSEQ multiplex PCR, and the TCRdb table lists in-frame clones only, not all of them. The sample includes roughly 62,000 clones, roughly four fifths of them seen just once. Chemo-refractory metastatic non-small-cell lung cancer patients underwent focal radiation alongside CTLA-4 blockade with ipilimumab. The V end was cut by 5 bases, the J end by 2 bases, with 20 bases between. CDR1 SEHNR and CDR2 FQNEAQ come from the germline V gene (reference sequence). The CDR3 extends over 17 amino acids. This receptor was identified in a human donor with non-small cell lung cancer who had a complete response to radiotherapy plus ipilimumab. The chain couples TRBV7-9 to TRBJ2-3; tentative D call: TRBD2 (6 bases). The sequencing here drew on peripheral blood, taken from a patient treated with radiotherapy plus ipilimumab. CDR3 sequence (DNA): TGTGCCAGCAGCCATCTACCAAGCGCGGGAAACACAGATACGCAGTATTTT. Protein sequence: CASSHLPSAGNTDTQYF.